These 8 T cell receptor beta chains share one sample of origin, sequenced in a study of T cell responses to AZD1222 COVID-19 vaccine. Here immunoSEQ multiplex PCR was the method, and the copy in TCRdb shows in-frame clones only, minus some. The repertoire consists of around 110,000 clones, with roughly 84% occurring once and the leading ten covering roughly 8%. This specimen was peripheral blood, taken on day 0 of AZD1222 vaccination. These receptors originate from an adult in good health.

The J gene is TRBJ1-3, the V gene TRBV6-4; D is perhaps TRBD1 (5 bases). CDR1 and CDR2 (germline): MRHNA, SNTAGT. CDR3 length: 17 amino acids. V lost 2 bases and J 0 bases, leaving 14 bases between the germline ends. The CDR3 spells CASSDNGHKSSGNTIYF. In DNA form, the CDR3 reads TGTGCCAGCAGTGACAACGGACACAAGAGCTCTGGAAACACCATATATTTT.

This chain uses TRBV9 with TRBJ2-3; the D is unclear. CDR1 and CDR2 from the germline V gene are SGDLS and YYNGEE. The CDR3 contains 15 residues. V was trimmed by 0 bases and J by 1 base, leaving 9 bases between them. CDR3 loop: CASSVVALGTDTQYF. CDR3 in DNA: TGTGCCAGCAGCGTAGTAGCTTTGGGCACAGATACGCAGTATTTT.

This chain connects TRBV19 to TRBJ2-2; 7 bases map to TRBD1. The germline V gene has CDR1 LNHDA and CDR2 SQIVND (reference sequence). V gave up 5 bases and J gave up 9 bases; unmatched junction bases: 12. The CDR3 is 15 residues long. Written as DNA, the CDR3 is TGTGCCAGTAGTCCACAGGGGCTTCAACACCGGGAGCTGTTTTTT. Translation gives CASSPQGLQHRELFF.

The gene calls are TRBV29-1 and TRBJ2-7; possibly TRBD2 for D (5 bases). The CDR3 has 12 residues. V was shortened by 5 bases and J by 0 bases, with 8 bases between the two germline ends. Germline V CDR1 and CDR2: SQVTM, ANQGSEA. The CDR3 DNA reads TGCAGCGTTACCGGGGTCTCCTACGAGCAGTACTTC. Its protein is CSVTGVSYEQYF.

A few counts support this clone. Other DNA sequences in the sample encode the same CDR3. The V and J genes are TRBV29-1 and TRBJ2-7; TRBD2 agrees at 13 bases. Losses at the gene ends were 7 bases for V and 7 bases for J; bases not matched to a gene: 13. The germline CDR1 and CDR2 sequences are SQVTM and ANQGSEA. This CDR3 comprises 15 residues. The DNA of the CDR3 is TGCAGCGCCGACGGACTAGCGGGAGTGGCTGGGGAGCAGTACTTC. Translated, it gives CSADGLAGVAGEQYF.

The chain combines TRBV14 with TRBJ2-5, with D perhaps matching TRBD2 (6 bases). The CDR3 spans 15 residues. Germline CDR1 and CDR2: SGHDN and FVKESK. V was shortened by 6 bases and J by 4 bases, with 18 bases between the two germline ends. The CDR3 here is CASRNSGEVGETQYF. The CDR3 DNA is TGTGCCAGCAGAAATAGCGGAGAGGTAGGAGAGACCCAGTACTTC.

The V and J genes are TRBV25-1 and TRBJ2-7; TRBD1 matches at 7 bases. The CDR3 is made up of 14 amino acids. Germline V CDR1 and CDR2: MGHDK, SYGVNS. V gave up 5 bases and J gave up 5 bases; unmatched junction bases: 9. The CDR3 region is CASSPLTGNHEQYF. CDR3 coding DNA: TGTGCCAGCAGTCCCCTGACAGGGAACCACGAGCAGTACTTC.

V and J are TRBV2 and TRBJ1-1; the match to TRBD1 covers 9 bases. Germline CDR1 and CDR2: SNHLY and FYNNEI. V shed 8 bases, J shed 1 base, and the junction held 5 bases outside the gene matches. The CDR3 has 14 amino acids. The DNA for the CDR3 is TGTGCCAGCGCGGGACAGGGCTGGAACACTGAAGCTTTCTTT. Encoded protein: CASAGQGWNTEAFF.